The 7 T cell receptor beta chains below come from one sample, sequenced in a study of OX40 agonist ivuxolimab in advanced cancers. Libraries were prepared by immunoSEQ multiplex PCR; TCRdb keeps only in-frame clonotypes and omits some of them. The table lists 45,000 to 60,000 clones, more than 75% of them singletons. This specimen was CD4+ or CD8+ T cells sorted from blood, taken in a trial of the OX40 agonist ivuxolimab. The receptors derive from an adult with an advanced solid tumor such as melanoma, head and neck, liver or kidney cancer.

The rearrangement uses TRBV18 and TRBJ1-5; D may be TRBD1 (5 bases). The CDR3 sequence is 13 residues long. Per the germline V gene, CDR1 is KGHSH and CDR2 is LQKENI. The V and J ends lost 5 bases and 5 bases respectively, with 10 bases between them. For the CDR3, the DNA is TGTGCCAGCTCATCCGGGGCACATCAGCCCCAGCATTTT. Translating gives CASSSGAHQPQHF.

J is TRBJ2-5 and V is TRBV25-1; weak D call: TRBD1 (7 bases). CDR1 MGHDK and CDR2 SYGVNS come from the germline V gene. This CDR3 contains 14 residues. V was pared by 3 bases and J by 7 bases, with 15 bases between. The CDR3 DNA reads TGTGCCAGCAGTGACCTACCCCAGGGGGGGACCCAGTACTTC. It specifies CASSDLPQGGTQYF.

This chain uses TRBV6-6 with TRBJ1-2; no firm D call. V dropped 7 bases and J dropped 0 bases, with 9 bases sitting between them. The CDR3 has 13 residues. Germline values: CDR1 MNHNY, CDR2 SVGAGI (reference sequence). CDR3 in DNA: TGTGCCAGCATTGGAACAACTAACTATGGCTACACCTTC. Translating gives CASIGTTNYGYTF.

The chain has TRBV18 and TRBJ1-1; no clear D gene. The CDR3 contains 14 residues. V shed 1 base and J shed 1 base, with 7 bases lying between them. The germline V gene has CDR1 KGHSH and CDR2 LQKENI. CDR3 nucleotides: TGTGCCAGCTCACCACTCCCAGAGAACACTGAAGCTTTCTTT. It is translated as CASSPLPENTEAFF.

The genes are TRBV7-8 and TRBJ2-7, with TRBD2 identical over 12 bases. With 5 bases clipped from V and 0 bases from J, the junction kept 11 bases outside the gene matches. CDR3 length: 18 amino acids. The germline CDR1 and CDR2 sequences are SGHVS and FQNEAQ. The DNA of the CDR3 is TGTGCCAGCAGCCCCCTCGTACTAGCGGGGGGTAGCTCCTACGAGCAGTACTTC. As protein: CASSPLVLAGGSSYEQYF. The full variable domain, with the rest looked up from reference TRBV7-8 and TRBJ2-7, is GAGVSQSPRYKVAKRGQDVALRCDPISGHVSLFWYQQALGQGPEFLTYFQNEAQLDKSGLPSDRFFAERPEGSVSTLKIQRTQQEDSAVYLCASSPLVLAGGSSYEQYFGPGTRLTVT.

This clone was counted many times. The chain is built from TRBV7-9 and TRBJ1-6; TRBD1 aligns across 7 bases. The V and J ends lost 4 bases and 9 bases, in that order; junction bases with no gene match: 3. Germline loops: CDR1 SEHNR, CDR2 FQNEAQ (reference sequence). The length of the CDR3 is 13 residues. CDR3 loop: CASSSDRVSPLHF. The DNA for the CDR3 is TGTGCCAGCAGCTCTGACAGGGTTTCACCCCTCCACTTT.

V usage is TRBV6-1 and J usage is TRBJ2-5; 7 nucleotides align to TRBD2. The CDR3 covers 18 residues. J lost 1 base, V lost 2 bases, and 13 bases had no gene match. The germline V gene has CDR1 MNHNS and CDR2 SASEGT. The CDR3 spells CASSEWRGRSPGQETQYF. DNA for the CDR3: TGTGCCAGCAGTGAATGGCGGGGGAGAAGCCCCGGCCAAGAGACCCAGTACTTC.